The text below deals with one T cell receptor beta chain. At least ten counts were recorded for this clonotype. Its binding antigen is unknown. Per-nucleotide qualities are absent, and no much larger clonotype sits a single base away. The meaning of the sample's time point label: before preoperative PTX-NDP chemotherapy. Paclitaxel-nedaplatin was administered to patients as preoperative chemotherapy before surgery. CDR1 and CDR2, per the germline V gene (reference sequence), are DFQATT and SNEGSKA. The junction shows trimming of 5 bases on V and 4 bases on J, and the gene matches do not reach 7 bases of it. Taken from cysteine to phenylalanine, the CDR3 has 16 residues. Kept here is only the CDR3 DNA, which spans 48 bases and is read in frame from base 1. This entry belongs to a study of esophageal squamous cell carcinoma under preoperative chemotherapy (dated by TCRdb to between 2017 and 2018). Background for the entire study: In the study, TCR repertoires were profiled in both peripheral blood T cells and tumor-infiltrating lymphocytes. In patients with esophageal squamous cell carcinoma, the study looked at what paclitaxel-nedaplatin chemotherapy did to T-cell receptor repertoires. The cohort comprised roughly 5 patients with primary esophageal squamous cell carcinoma. Repertoires from samples obtained before paclitaxel-nedaplatin therapy were compared with repertoires from samples obtained after paclitaxel-nedaplatin therapy. Overall results and qualifications from the work: Tumor-infiltrating lymphocytes after treatment appeared to come partly from peripheral T cells migrating into the tumor, rather than solely from local clonal changes. Only five patients with esophageal squamous cell carcinoma were analyzed, making for a small cohort. Paclitaxel-nedaplatin therapy induced immediate and substantial clonotype frequency changes, with contraction more likely among abundant clones than amplification. After chemotherapy, TCR diversity rose significantly in peripheral T cells, but this increase was not seen in tumor-infiltrating lymphocytes.

The library was made by PCR. Sequenced using a HiSeq X Ten. High-throughput sequencing was used to characterize the TCR repertoires. TCRdb ran its own pipeline on the public reads, namely fastp trimming at Q25 and MiXCR clone calling, and kept in-frame beta chains. Each record represents a unique CDR3 protein, reported with the most common genes and DNA among its rows. The sample includes several thousand distinct CDR3 sequences, with 32% observed a single time. The top ten clones comprise about 14% of the sample. This TCR came from a human donor with esophageal squamous cell carcinoma. The donor label of this sample is uncertain. The V and J genes are TRBV20-1 and TRBJ2-1; a stretch of 14 junction bases matches TRBD2. This material was obtained from a patient given preoperative chemotherapy. The DNA sequence is TGCAGTGCTCGGACTAGCGGGAGGTCCCGTTACAATGAGCAGTTCTTC. It is translated as CSARTSGRSRYNEQFF.